The 14 T cell receptor beta chains reported below all come from one sample, sequenced in a study of blood T cell repertoires in COVID-19. The repertoire was sequenced with immunoSEQ multiplex PCR; TCRdb's copy has only in-frame clones and lacks some. The repertoire holds fewer than 350,000 clones, with roughly 88% as singletons. The sequenced material came from PBMCs or T cells enriched from blood (not recorded which). The receptors here all came from a man under 40 who had recovered from COVID-19.

This clone was observed a handful of times. The chain employs TRBV5-4 and TRBJ2-7, with 8 bases fitting TRBD1. Germline CDR1 reads SGHNT; CDR2 reads YYREEE (reference sequence). This CDR3 contains 13 residues. V lost 3 bases and J lost 3; bases outside the gene matches: 2. CDR3 in DNA: TGTGCCAGCAGCTACGACAGGGGCTACGAGCAGTACTTC. Protein sequence: CASSYDRGYEQYF.

The chain combines TRBV5-4 with TRBJ1-2, with D perhaps matching TRBD1 (6 bases). The CDR3 length is 15 residues. V was pared by 4 bases and J by 4 bases, with 17 bases between. Germline lookup yields CDR1 SGHNT and CDR2 YYREEE (reference sequence). CDR3: CASSDPQGGGYGYTF. CDR3 nucleotides: TGTGCCAGCAGCGATCCACAGGGAGGGGGCTATGGCTACACCTTC.

The chain employs TRBV9 and TRBJ2-7; possible D gene TRBD2, 5 bases. The V gene lost 5 bases and the J gene lost 2 bases, with 14 bases spanning the gap. Germline V gene lookup returns CDR1 SGDLS and CDR2 YYNGEE. CDR3 length equals 14 residues. Here the CDR3 reads CASSPREGPYEQYF. DNA for the CDR3: TGTGCCAGCAGTCCCCGGGAAGGCCCCTACGAGCAGTACTTC.

This clone was detected only a few times. The genes are TRBV6-5 and TRBJ1-2; unclear D gene. Germline CDR1 reads MNHEY; CDR2 reads SVGAGI. Trimming stripped 2 bases from V and 1 base from J, with 5 bases between. CDR3 length: 13 residues. CDR3 DNA: TGTGCCAGCAGTTACGACAATAACTATGGCTACACCTTC. It encodes CASSYDNNYGYTF.

The chain has TRBV7-2 and TRBJ2-1; D remains unclear. The germline V gene encodes CDR1 SGHTA and CDR2 FQGNSA. The CDR3 spans 15 residues. V was cut by 5 bases and J by 0 bases, with 11 bases left in between. CDR3 protein: CASSRALSSYNEQFF. The CDR3 region has the DNA TGTGCCAGCAGCCGTGCATTGAGCTCCTACAATGAGCAGTTCTTC.

The chain couples TRBV5-1 to TRBJ1-4; D might be TRBD1 (6 bases). The germline V and J ends were trimmed by 8 bases and 7 bases, with 15 bases remaining between them. Germline V lookup: CDR1 SGHRS, CDR2 YFSETQ. This CDR3 is 13 amino acids long. The DNA for the CDR3 is TGCGCCAGTACAGGGTCTTTTGGTGAAAAACTGTTTTTT. Residues: CASTGSFGEKLFF.

The rearrangement uses TRBV5-1 and TRBJ2-1; weak D call: TRBD1 (6 bases). The CDR3 has 16 amino acids. V was pared by 0 bases and J by 2 bases, with 12 bases between. Germline V lookup: CDR1 SGHRS, CDR2 YFSETQ. CDR3 protein: CASSLGFRDTYNEQFF. CDR3 in DNA: TGCGCCAGCAGCTTGGGATTTAGGGACACCTACAATGAGCAGTTCTTC.

V gene TRBV7-2 combines with J gene TRBJ2-1; D may be TRBD2 (6 bases). There are 15 residues in the CDR3. In germline, CDR1 is SGHTA, CDR2 FQGNSA. Trimming left V 5 bases short and J 7 bases short, with 18 bases between. In DNA, the CDR3 is TGTGCCAGCAGCATAACGTACACGGGAGTGAATGAGCAGTTCTTC. Translating it yields CASSITYTGVNEQFF.

V usage is TRBV18 and J usage is TRBJ1-1; D is uncertain. The germline V and J ends were trimmed by 2 bases and 1 base, with 11 bases remaining between them. Germline V lookup: CDR1 KGHSH, CDR2 LQKENI. CDR3 length equals 15 residues. Here the CDR3 DNA reads TGTGCCAGCTCACCAAATCCGGGTCCGAACACTGAAGCTTTCTTT. The encoded protein is CASSPNPGPNTEAFF.

The rearrangement joins TRBV9 to TRBJ1-1; D might be TRBD1 (5 bases). Trimming removed 0 bases at V and 3 bases at J, with 12 bases between. The germline gives CDR1 SGDLS, CDR2 YYNGEE. The CDR3 contains 15 residues. CDR3 in DNA: TGTGCCAGCAGCGTAGTCCAAGGAGGGGACACTGAAGCTTTCTTT. This sequence encodes CASSVVQGGDTEAFF.

This clone was seen more than once but under ten times. The chain has TRBV10-3 and TRBJ1-2; D unclear. The germline V gene encodes CDR1 ENHRY and CDR2 SYGVKD. V was trimmed by 3 bases and J by 1 base, leaving 9 bases between them. The length of the CDR3 is 14 residues. Here the CDR3 DNA reads TGTGCCATCAGTGATGGCGGATTTAACTATGGCTACACCTTC. It yields the protein CAISDGGFNYGYTF.

The chain carries TRBV4-2 and TRBJ2-5; 7 nucleotides align to TRBD2. Looked up from germline, CDR1 is LGHNA and CDR2 is YNFKEQ. J lost 0 bases, V lost 4 bases, and 8 bases had no gene match. The CDR3 has 16 amino acids. As DNA, the CDR3 is TGTGCCAGCAGCCCAGCGGGGCGGGGGAACCAAGAGACCCAGTACTTC. Encoded protein: CASSPAGRGNQETQYF.

This chain connects TRBV10-3 to TRBJ2-2; no definite D call. Germline CDR1 reads ENHRY; CDR2 reads SYGVKD. The length of the CDR3 is 12 residues. Trimming shortened V by 9 bases and J by 6 bases, and 11 bases separated the two germline ends. CDR3 region: CAMRSLAGELFF. The DNA for the CDR3 is TGTGCCATGAGGAGCCTGGCCGGGGAGCTGTTTTTT.

The chain carries TRBV4-2 and TRBJ2-3, with D possibly being TRBD2 (5 bases). In germline, CDR1 is LGHNA, CDR2 YNFKEQ. V was pared by 0 bases and J by 4 bases, with 17 bases between. The CDR3 extends over 17 amino acids. CDR3 in amino acids: CASSQEGTSGSADTQYF. The DNA of the CDR3 is TGTGCCAGCAGCCAAGAAGGAACCTCGGGGTCAGCAGATACGCAGTATTTT.